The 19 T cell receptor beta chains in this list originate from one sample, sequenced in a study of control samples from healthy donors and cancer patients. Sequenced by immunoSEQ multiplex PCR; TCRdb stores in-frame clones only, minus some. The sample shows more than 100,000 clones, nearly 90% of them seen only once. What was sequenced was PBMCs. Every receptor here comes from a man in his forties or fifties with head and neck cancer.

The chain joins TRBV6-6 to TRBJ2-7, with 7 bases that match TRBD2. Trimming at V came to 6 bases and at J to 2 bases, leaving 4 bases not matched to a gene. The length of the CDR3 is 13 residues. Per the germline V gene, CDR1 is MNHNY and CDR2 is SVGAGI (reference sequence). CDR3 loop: CASRPAGAYEQYF. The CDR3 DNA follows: TGTGCCAGCAGGCCCGCGGGGGCCTACGAGCAGTACTTC.

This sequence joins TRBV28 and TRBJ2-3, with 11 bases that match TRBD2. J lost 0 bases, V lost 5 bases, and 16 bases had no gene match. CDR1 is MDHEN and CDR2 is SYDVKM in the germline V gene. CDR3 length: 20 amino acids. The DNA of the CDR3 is TGTGCCAGCAGTAACTCCACATCACTAGCGGGAGAACCTAGCACAGATACGCAGTATTTT. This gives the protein CASSNSTSLAGEPSTDTQYF.

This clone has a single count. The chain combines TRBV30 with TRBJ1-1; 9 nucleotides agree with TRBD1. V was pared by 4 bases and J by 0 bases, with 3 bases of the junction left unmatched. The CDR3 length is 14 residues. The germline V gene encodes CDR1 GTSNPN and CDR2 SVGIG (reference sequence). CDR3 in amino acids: CAWNGQGLNTEAFF. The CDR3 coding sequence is TGTGCCTGGAATGGACAGGGGCTGAACACTGAAGCTTTCTTT.

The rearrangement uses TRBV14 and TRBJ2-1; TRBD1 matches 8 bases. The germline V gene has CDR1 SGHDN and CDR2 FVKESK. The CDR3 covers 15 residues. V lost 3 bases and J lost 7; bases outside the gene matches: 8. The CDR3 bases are TGTGCCAGCAGCCATTTTGACAGGGGAATGAATGAGCAGTTCTTC. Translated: CASSHFDRGMNEQFF.

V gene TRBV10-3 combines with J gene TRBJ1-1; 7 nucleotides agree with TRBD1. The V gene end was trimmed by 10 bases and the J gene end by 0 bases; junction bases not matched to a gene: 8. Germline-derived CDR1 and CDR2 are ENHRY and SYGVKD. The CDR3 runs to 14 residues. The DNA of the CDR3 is TGTGCCAGCATACAGGGGAAAATGAACACTGAAGCTTTCTTT. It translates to CASIQGKMNTEAFF.

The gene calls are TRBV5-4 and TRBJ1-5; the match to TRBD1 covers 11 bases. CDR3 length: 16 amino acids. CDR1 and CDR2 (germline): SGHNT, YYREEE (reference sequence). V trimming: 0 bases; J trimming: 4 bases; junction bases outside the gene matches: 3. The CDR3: CASSLGTGGINQPQHF. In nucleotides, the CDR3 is TGTGCCAGCAGCTTGGGGACAGGGGGCATAAATCAGCCCCAGCATTTT.

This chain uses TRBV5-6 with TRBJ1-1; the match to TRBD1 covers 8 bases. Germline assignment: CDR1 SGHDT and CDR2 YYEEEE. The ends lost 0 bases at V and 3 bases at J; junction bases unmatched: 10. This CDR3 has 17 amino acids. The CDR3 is CASSLAGRGLHHTEAFF. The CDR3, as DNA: TGTGCCAGCAGCTTGGCGGGCAGGGGGCTACATCACACTGAAGCTTTCTTT.

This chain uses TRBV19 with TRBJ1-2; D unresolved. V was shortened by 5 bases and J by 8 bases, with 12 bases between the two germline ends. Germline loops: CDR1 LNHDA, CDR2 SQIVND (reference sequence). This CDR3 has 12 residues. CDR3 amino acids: CASSSSTRGYTF. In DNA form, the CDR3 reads TGTGCCAGTAGTTCCTCTACTCGGGGCTACACCTTC.

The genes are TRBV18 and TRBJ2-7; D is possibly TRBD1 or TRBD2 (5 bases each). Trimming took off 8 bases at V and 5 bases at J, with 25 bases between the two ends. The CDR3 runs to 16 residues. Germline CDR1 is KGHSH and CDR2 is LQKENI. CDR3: CASRQGDSRFFDEQYF. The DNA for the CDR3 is TGTGCCAGCCGGCAGGGAGATAGTAGATTTTTTGACGAGCAGTACTTC.

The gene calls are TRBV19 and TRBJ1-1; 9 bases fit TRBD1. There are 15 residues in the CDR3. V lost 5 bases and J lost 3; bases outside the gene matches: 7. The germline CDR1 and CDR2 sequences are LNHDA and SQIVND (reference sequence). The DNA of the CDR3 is TGTGCCAGTAGTCCGTACAGGGGGCTTGACACTGAAGCTTTCTTT. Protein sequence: CASSPYRGLDTEAFF.

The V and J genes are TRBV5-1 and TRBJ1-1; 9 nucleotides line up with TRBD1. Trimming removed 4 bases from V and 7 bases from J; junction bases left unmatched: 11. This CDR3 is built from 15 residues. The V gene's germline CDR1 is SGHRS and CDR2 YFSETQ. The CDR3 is CASSLGDYRGLEAFF. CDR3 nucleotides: TGCGCCAGCAGCCTGGGGGACTACAGGGGGCTTGAAGCTTTCTTT.

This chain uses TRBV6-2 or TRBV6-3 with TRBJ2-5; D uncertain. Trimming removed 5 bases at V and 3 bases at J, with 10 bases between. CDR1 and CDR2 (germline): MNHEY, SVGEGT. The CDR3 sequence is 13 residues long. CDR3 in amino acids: CASSRRIKETQYF. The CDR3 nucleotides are TGTGCCAGCAGTCGACGGATAAAAGAGACCCAGTACTTC.

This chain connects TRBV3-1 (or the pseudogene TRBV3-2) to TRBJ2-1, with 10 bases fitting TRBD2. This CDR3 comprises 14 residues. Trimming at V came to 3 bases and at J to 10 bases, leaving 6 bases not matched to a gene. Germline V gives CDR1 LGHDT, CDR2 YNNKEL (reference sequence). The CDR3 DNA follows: TGTGCCAGCAGCCAGGGGCTAGCGGGAGTCGAGCAGTTCTTC. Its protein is CASSQGLAGVEQFF.

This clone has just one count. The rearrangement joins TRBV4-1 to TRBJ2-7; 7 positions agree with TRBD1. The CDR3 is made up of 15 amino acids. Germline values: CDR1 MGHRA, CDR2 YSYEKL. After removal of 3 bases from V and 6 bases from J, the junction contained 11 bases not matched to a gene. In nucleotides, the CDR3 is TGCGCCAGCAGCCACTCCCCTAGGACAGGAGTCGAGCAGTACTTC. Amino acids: CASSHSPRTGVEQYF.

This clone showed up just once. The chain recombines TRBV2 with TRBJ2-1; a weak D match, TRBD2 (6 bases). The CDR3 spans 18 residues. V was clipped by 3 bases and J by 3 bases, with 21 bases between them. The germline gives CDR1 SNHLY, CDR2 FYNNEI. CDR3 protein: CASSEEGSANWFYNEQFF. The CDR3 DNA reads TGTGCCAGCAGTGAGGAGGGGAGCGCTAACTGGTTCTACAATGAGCAGTTCTTC.

For the CDR3, the DNA is TGTGCCAGCAGCTTGGGCCAGGGTGGCTACAATGAGCAGTTCTTC. As protein: CASSLGQGGYNEQFF. The chain couples TRBV5-8 to TRBJ2-1, with D possibly being TRBD1 (5 bases). The CDR3 contains 15 residues. V lost 0 bases, J lost 3 bases, and 10 bases lay in between. Germline lookup yields CDR1 SGHTS and CDR2 YDEGEE. Looking up the rest from reference TRBV5-8 and TRBJ2-1 gives the full variable domain: EAGVTQSPTHLIKTRGQQATLRCSPISGHTSVYWYQQALGLGLQFLLWYDEGEERNRGNFPPRFSGRQFPNYSSELNVNALELEDSALYLCASSLGQGGYNEQFFGPGTRLTVL.

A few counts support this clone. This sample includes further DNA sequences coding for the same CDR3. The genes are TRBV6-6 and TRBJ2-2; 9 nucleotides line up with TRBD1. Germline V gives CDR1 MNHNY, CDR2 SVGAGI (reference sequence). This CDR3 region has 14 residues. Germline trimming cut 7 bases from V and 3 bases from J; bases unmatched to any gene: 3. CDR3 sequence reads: CASNTGGHTGELFF. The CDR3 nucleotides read TGTGCCAGCAATACAGGGGGCCACACCGGGGAGCTGTTTTTT.

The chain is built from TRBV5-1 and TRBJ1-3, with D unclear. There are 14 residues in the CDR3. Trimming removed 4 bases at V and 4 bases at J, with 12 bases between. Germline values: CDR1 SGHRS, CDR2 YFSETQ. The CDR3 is CASSETYGGNTIYF. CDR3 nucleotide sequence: TGCGCCAGCAGCGAAACCTACGGGGGAAACACCATATATTTT.

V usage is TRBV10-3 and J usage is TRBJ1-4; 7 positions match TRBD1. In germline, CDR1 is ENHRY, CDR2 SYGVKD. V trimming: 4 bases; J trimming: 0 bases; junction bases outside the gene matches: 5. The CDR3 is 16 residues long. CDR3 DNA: TGTGCCATCAGTGGGACAGGCCGCGCAACTAATGAAAAACTGTTTTTT. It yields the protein CAISGTGRATNEKLFF.